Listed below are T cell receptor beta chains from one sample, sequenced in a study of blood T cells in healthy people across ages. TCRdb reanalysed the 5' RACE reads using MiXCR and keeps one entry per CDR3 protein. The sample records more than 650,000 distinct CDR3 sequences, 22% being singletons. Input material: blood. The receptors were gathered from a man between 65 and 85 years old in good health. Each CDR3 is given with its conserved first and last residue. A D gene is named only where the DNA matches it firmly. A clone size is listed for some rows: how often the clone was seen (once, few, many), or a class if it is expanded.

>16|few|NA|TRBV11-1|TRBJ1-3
CASSLSTLHSGNTIYF
TGTGCCAGCAGCCTTTCGACACTGCACTCTGGAAACACCATATATTTT
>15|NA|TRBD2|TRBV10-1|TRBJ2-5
CASSESLAGRETQYF
TGCGCCAGCAGTGAGTCACTAGCGGGGCGAGAGACCCAGTACTTC
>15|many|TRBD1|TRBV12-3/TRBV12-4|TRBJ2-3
CASSPGTGGTDTQYF
TGTGCCAGCAGTCCAGGGACAGGGGGGACAGATACGCAGTATTTT
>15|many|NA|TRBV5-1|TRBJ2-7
CASSSRPDTAYEQYF
TGCGCCAGCAGCTCGCGCCCGGACACCGCCTACGAGCAGTACTTC
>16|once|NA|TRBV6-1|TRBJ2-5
CASSRPPSGTGETQYF
TGTGCCAGCAGCCGACCACCCTCCGGGACGGGGGAGACCCAGTACTTC
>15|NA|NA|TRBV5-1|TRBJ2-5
CASSDLLAGGTTQYF
TGCGCCAGCAGCGATTTACTGGCCGGGGGGACAACCCAGTACTTC
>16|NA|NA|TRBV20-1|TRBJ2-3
CSAKWYGGPSTDTQYF
TGCAGTGCTAAATGGTATGGCGGGCCAAGCACAGATACGCAGTATTTT
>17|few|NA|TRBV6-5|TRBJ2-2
CASSYSSPISNTGELFF
TGTGCCAGCAGTTACTCAAGCCCCATATCGAACACCGGGGAGCTGTTTTTT
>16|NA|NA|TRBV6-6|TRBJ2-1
CASRPPGVQRNNEQFF
TGTGCCAGCAGGCCACCCGGGGTTCAGCGAAACAATGAGCAGTTCTTC
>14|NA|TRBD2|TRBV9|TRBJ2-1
CASSGKTSANEQFF
TGTGCCAGCAGCGGAAAGACTAGCGCGAATGAGCAGTTCTTC
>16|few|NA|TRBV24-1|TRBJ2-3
CATSDPTRHRWDTQYF
TGTGCCACCAGTGACCCTACTAGACACCGTTGGGATACGCAGTATTTT
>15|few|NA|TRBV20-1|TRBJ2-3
CSASLGPSLTDTQYF
TGCAGTGCTAGTCTCGGGCCGTCCCTCACAGATACGCAGTATTTT
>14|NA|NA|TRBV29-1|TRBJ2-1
CSVEDQARANEQFF
TGCAGCGTTGAAGATCAAGCTCGGGCCAATGAGCAGTTCTTC
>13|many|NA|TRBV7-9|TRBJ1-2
CASSRSGDYGYTF
TGTGCCAGCAGCCGTTCCGGGGACTATGGCTACACCTTC
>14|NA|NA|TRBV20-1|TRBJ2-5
CSAYPPGRNTKQYF
TGCAGTGCTTATCCTCCGGGACGGAATACGAAGCAGTACTTC
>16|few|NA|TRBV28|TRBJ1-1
CASTWRIREGNTEAFF
TGTGCCAGCACCTGGCGGATACGAGAGGGGAACACTGAAGCTTTCTTT
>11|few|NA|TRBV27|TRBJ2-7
CASGVNYEQYF
TGTGCCAGCGGCGTTAACTACGAGCAGTACTTC
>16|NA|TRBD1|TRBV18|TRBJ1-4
CASSPLQQGTNEKLFF
TGTGCCAGCTCACCACTTCAACAGGGGACCAATGAAAAACTGTTTTTT
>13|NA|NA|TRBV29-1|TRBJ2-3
CSVAAISTDTQYF
TGCAGCGTTGCTGCGATAAGCACAGATACGCAGTATTTT
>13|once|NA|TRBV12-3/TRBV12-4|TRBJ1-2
CASSLAGTHGYTF
TGTGCCAGCAGTTTGGCCGGGACACATGGCTACACCTTC
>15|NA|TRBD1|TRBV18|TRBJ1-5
CASSPRTGGDQPQHF
TGTGCCAGCTCACCCCGGACAGGGGGGGATCAGCCCCAGCATTTT
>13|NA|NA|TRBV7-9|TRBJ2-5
CASSHSRKETQYF
TGTGCCAGCAGCCATAGCAGGAAAGAGACCCAGTACTTC
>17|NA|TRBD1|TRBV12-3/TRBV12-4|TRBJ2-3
CASRRHTGGTSTDTQYF
TGTGCCAGCAGGCGACACACAGGGGGGACTAGCACAGATACGCAGTATTTT
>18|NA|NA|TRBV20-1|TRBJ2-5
CSAIPQGPRLWGQETQYF
TGCAGTGCTATCCCACAGGGCCCCAGATTATGGGGTCAAGAGACCCAGTACTTC
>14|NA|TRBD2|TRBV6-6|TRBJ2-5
CASSYSGGWKTQYF
TGTGCCAGCAGTTATTCCGGGGGGTGGAAGACCCAGTACTTC
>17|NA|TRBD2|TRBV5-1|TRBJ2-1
CASSLISGGAINNEQFF
TGCGCCAGCAGCTTGATCAGCGGGGGGGCAATCAACAATGAGCAGTTCTTC
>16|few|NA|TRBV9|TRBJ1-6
CASSALQNPTNSPLHF
TGTGCCAGCAGCGCGCTACAGAATCCCACGAATTCACCCCTCCACTTT
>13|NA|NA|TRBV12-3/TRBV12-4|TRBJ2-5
CASRRVYQETQYF
TGTGCCAGCAGACGGGTCTACCAAGAGACCCAGTACTTC
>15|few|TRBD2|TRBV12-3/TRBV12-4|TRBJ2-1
CASTLRSGGLNEQFF
TGTGCCAGCACCTTACGGAGCGGGGGTCTCAATGAGCAGTTCTTC
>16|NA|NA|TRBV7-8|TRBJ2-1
CASSLVAASIRNEQFF
TGTGCCAGCAGCTTAGTAGCGGCTTCGATAAGGAATGAGCAGTTCTTC
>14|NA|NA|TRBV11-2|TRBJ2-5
CASSISPAGETQYF
TGTGCCAGCAGCATATCTCCCGCCGGGGAGACCCAGTACTTC
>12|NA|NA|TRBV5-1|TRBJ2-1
CASKSRNNEQFF
TGCGCCAGCAAGAGCAGAAACAATGAGCAGTTCTTC
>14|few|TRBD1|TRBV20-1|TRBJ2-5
CSARKGQGAGEQYF
TGCAGTGCTAGGAAGGGACAGGGGGCAGGTGAGCAGTACTTC
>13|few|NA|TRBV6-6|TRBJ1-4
CASRGRTNEKLFF
TGTGCCAGCAGAGGACGGACTAATGAAAAACTGTTTTTT
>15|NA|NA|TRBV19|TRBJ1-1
CASSISGTVNTEAFF
TGTGCCAGTAGTATCAGTGGGACGGTGAACACTGAAGCTTTCTTT
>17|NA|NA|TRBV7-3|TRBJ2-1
CASSLGGWGESYNEQFF
TGTGCCAGCAGCTTAGGGGGGTGGGGGGAGAGCTACAATGAGCAGTTCTTC
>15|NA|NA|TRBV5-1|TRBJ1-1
CASSLTAHSNTEAFF
TGCGCCAGCAGCTTAACAGCCCATTCGAACACTGAAGCTTTCTTT
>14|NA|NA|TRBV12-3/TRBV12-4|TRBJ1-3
CASRRRTRGNTIYF
TGTGCCAGCAGACGCAGGACCAGGGGAAACACCATATATTTT
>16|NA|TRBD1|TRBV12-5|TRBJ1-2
CASAGTGGYGLYGYTF
TGTGCTAGTGCCGGGACAGGGGGCTATGGGCTATATGGCTACACCTTC
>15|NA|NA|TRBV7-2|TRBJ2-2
CASSLQDPNTGELFF
TGTGCCAGCAGCTTACAGGATCCGAACACCGGGGAGCTGTTTTTT
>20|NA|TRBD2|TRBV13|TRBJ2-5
CASSSRGLAGPTNLQETQYF
TGTGCCAGCAGCTCTCGGGGACTAGCGGGACCCACTAACCTACAAGAGACCCAGTACTTC
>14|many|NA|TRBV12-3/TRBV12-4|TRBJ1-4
CASSFRATNEKLFF
TGTGCCAGCAGCTTTAGGGCAACTAATGAAAAACTGTTTTTT
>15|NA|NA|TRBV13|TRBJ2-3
CASSPLPTSTDTQYF
TGTGCCAGCAGCCCCCTCCCCACTAGCACAGATACGCAGTATTTT
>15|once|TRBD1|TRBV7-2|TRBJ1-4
CASSQTGQSYEKLFF
TGTGCCAGCAGCCAGACGGGACAGTCCTATGAAAAACTGTTTTTT
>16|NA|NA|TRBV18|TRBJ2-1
CASSPPGGTVLNEQFF
TGTGCCAGCTCACCACCCGGCGGAACTGTCCTTAATGAGCAGTTCTTC
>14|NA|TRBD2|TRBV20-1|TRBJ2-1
CSARGLAGWNEQFF
TGCAGTGCTAGAGGCCTAGCGGGATGGAATGAGCAGTTCTTC
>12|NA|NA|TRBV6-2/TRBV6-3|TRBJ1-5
CASTDPSQPQHF
TGTGCCAGCACCGACCCGTCTCAGCCCCAGCATTTT
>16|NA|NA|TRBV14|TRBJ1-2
CASSQDLRPANYGYTF
TGTGCCAGCAGCCAAGACTTAAGGCCGGCTAACTATGGCTACACCTTC
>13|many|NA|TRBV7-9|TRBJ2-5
CASSSTGWETQYF
TGTGCCAGCAGCTCCACAGGCTGGGAGACCCAGTACTTC
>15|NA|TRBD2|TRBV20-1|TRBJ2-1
CSARPSSGGAHEQFF
TGCAGTGCTAGACCCTCCAGCGGGGGGGCCCATGAGCAGTTCTTC
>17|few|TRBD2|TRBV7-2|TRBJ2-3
CASSQGLAGNLGDTQYF
TGTGCCAGCAGTCAAGGACTAGCGGGAAATCTGGGAGATACGCAGTATTTT